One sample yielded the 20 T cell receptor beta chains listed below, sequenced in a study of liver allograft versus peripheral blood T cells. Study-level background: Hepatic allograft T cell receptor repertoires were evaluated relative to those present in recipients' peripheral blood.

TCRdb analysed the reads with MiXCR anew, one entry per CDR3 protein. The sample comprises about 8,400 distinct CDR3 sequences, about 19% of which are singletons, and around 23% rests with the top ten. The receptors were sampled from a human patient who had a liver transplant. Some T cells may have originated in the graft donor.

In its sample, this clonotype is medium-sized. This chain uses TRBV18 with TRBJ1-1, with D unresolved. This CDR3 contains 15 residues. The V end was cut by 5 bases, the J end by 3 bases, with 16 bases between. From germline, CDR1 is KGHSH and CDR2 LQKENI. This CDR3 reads CASSSRKIWDTEAFF. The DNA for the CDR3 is TGTGCCAGCTCATCGAGGAAGATATGGGACACTGAAGCTTTCTTT.

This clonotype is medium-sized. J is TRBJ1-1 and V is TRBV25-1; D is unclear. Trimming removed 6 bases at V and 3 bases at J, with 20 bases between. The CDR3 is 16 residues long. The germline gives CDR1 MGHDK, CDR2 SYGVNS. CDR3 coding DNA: TGTGCCAGCAGACCTAGACTGGCCTCGGCGCACACTGAAGCTTTCTTT. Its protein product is CASRPRLASAHTEAFF. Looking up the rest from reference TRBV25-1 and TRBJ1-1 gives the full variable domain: EADIYQTPRYLVIGTGKKITLECSQTMGHDKMYWYQQDPGMELHLIHYSYGVNSTEKGDLSSESTVSRIRTEHFPLTLESARPSHTSQYLCASRPRLASAHTEAFFGQGTRLTVV.

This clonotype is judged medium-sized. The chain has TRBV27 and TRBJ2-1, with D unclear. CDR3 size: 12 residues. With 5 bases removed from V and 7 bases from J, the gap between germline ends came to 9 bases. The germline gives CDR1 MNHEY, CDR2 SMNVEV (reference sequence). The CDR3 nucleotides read TGTGCCAGCAGTATTAATGGAAATGAGCAGTTCTTC. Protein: CASSINGNEQFF.

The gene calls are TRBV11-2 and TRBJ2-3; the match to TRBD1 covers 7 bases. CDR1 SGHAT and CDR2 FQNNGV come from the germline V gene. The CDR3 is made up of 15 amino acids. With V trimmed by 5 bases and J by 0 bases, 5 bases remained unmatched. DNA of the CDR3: TGTGCCAGCAGCATCGGGACAGCTAGCACAGATACGCAGTATTTT. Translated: CASSIGTASTDTQYF.

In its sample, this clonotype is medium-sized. This CDR3 reads CASKYGVMNTEAFF. CDR3 nucleotides: TGTGCCAGCAAATACGGAGTAATGAACACTGAAGCTTTCTTT. V gene TRBV6-1 combines with J gene TRBJ1-1; D gene unclear. The germline gives CDR1 MNHNS, CDR2 SASEGT. The V end lost 7 bases, the J end lost 0 bases, and 12 bases lay between the germline ends. This CDR3 contains 14 residues.

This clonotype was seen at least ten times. The CDR3 sequence: CASSLSRTEAFF. CDR3 bases: TGTGCCAGCAGCTTAAGTAGAACTGAAGCTTTCTTT. V and J are TRBV12-3 or TRBV12-4 and TRBJ1-1; D is unresolved. The CDR3 runs to 12 residues. Trimming removed 6 bases from V and 5 bases from J, with 10 bases in between.

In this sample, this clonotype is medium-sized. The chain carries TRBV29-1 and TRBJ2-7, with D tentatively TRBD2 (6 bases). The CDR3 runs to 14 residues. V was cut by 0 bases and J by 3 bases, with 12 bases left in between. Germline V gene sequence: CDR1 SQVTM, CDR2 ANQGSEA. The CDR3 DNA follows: TGCAGCGTTGAAGATCTAGAGGGAGGCTACGAGCAGTACTTC. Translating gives CSVEDLEGGYEQYF.

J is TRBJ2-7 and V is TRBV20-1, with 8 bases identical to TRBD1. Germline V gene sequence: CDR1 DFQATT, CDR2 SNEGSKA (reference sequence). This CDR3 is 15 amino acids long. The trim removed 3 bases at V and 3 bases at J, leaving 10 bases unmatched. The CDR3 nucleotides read TGCAGTGCTAGGGTTCGTGGGACAGGTAGCTACGAGCAGTACTTC. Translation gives CSARVRGTGSYEQYF.

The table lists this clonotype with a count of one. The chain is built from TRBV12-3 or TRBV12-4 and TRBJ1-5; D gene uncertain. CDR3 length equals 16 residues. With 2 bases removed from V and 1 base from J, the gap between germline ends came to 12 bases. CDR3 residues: CASSLYGQSSNQPQHF. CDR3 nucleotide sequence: TGTGCCAGCAGTTTATATGGGCAATCGAGCAATCAGCCCCAGCATTTT.

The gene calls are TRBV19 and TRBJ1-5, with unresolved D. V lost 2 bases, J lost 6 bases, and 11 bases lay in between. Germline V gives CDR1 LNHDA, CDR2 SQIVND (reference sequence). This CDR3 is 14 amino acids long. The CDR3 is CASSIRDRAQPQHF. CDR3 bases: TGTGCCAGTAGTATAAGAGATAGGGCTCAGCCCCAGCATTTT.

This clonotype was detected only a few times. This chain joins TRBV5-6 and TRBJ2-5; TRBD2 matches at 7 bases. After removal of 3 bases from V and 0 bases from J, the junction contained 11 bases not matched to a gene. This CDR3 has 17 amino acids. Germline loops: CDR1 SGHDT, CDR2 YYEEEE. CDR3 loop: CASSSPAVGGYQETQYF. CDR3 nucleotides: TGTGCCAGCAGCTCTCCCGCCGTGGGGGGGTACCAAGAGACCCAGTACTTC.

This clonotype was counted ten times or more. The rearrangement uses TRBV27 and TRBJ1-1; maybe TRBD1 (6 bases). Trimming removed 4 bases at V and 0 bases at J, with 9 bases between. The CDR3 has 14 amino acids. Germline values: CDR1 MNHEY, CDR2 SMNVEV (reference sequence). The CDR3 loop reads CASSSTGMNTEAFF. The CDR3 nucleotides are TGTGCCAGCAGTTCAACAGGGATGAACACTGAAGCTTTCTTT.

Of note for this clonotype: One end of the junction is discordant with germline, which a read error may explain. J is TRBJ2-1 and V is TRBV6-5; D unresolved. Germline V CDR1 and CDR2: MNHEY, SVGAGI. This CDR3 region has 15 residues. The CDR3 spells CASSYSGNYGNERFF. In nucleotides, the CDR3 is TGTGCCAGCAGTTACTCGGGTAACTACGGCAATGAGCGGTTCTTC.

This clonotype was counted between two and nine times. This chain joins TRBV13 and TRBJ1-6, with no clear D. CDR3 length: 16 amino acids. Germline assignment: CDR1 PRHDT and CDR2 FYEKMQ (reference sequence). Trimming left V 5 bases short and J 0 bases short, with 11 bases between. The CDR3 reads CASSAYSSSYNSPLHF. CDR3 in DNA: TGTGCCAGCAGCGCGTACAGTAGCTCCTATAATTCACCCCTCCACTTT.

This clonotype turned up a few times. The CDR3 reads CASSVGGPEAFF. The CDR3 bases are TGTGCCAGCAGCGTCGGGGGACCTGAAGCTTTCTTT. This chain connects TRBV7-9 to TRBJ1-1; a weak D match, TRBD1 (5 bases). This CDR3 has 12 amino acids. Germline lookup yields CDR1 SEHNR and CDR2 FQNEAQ (reference sequence). The V end was cut by 5 bases, the J end by 6 bases, with 10 bases between.

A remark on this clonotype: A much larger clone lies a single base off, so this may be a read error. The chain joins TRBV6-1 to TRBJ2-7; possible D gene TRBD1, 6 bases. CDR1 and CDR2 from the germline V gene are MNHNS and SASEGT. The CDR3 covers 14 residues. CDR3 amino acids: CSSVTGYPPYEQYF. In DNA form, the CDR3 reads TGTTCCAGCGTCACAGGGTACCCTCCCTACGAGCAGTACTTC.

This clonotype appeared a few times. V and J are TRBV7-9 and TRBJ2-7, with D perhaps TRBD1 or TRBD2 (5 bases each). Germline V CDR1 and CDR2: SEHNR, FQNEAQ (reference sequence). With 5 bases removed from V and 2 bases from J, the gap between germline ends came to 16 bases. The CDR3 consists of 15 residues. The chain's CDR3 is CASSPGSGNPYEQYF. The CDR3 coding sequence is TGTGCCAGCAGCCCGGGGTCAGGGAACCCCTACGAGCAGTACTTC.

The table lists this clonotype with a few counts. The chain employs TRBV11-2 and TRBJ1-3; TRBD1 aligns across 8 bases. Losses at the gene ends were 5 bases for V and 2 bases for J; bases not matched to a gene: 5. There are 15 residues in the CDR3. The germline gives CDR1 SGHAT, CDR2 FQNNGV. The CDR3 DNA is TGTGCCAGCAGCACCAGGGGGCGGACTGGAAACACCATATATTTT. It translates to CASSTRGRTGNTIYF.

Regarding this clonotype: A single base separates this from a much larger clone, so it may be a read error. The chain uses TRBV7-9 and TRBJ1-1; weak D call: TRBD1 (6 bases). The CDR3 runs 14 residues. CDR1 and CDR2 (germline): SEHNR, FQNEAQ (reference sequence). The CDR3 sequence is CASSSIKQGPEASF. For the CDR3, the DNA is TGTGCCAGCAGCTCAATAAAACAGGGACCTGAAGCTTCCTTT.

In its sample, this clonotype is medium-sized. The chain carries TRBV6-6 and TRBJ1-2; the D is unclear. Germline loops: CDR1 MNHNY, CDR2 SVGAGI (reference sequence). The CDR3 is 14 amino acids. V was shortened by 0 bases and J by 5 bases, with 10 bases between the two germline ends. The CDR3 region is CASSYSSVGYGYTF. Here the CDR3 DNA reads TGTGCCAGCAGTTACTCGAGTGTGGGTTATGGCTACACCTTC.